A single sample is the source of the 30 T cell receptor beta chains below, sequenced in a study of shared clonotypes between healthy human individuals. Using immunoSEQ multiplex PCR, the repertoire was profiled, and TCRdb retains in-frame clones only, with some absent. The sample includes millions of clones, approximately 93% of them seen just once. The sample consisted of naive CD4+ T cells from PBMCs. Subset defined: CD45RA+ positively selected. These receptors were collected from a man between 18 and 35 years old in good health. Some clones in this sample may be carry-over from other donors' samples.

This clone came up once. CDR3 in amino acids: CASTVGDSYNEQFF. The CDR3 nucleotides are TGCGCCAGCACAGTGGGGGACTCCTACAATGAGCAGTTCTTC. The J gene is TRBJ2-1, the V gene TRBV5-1; tentatively, D is TRBD1 or TRBD2 (5 bases each). With 6 bases removed from V and 0 bases from J, the gap between germline ends came to 10 bases. The CDR3 runs to 14 residues. Per germline, CDR1 SGHRS and CDR2 YFSETQ. Variable domain in full (rest from reference TRBV5-1 and TRBJ2-1): KAGVTQTPRYLIKTRGQQVTLSCSPISGHRSVSWYQQTPGQGLQFLFEYFSETQRNKGNFPGRFSGRQFSNSRSEMNVSTLELGDSALYLCASTVGDSYNEQFFGPGTRLTVL.

This clone is a singleton in its sample. V gene TRBV7-6 combines with J gene TRBJ2-5, with 11 bases aligning to TRBD2. Germline CDR1 and CDR2: SGHVS and FNYEAQ. J gave up 4 bases and V 3 bases, and 4 bases lay outside the gene matches. The CDR3 length is 15 residues. CDR3 DNA: TGTGCCAGCAGCTTTAGCGGGGGGGCCGTAGAGACCCAGTACTTC. Translating it yields CASSFSGGAVETQYF.

This chain connects TRBV7-6 to TRBJ2-1; possibly TRBD1 or TRBD2 for D (5 bases each). Germline CDR1 reads SGHVS; CDR2 reads FNYEAQ. The CDR3 has 16 residues. Trimming left V 5 bases short and J 8 bases short, with 22 bases between. The CDR3 nucleotides are TGTGCCAGCAGCCTCTCCGGGACGTTGAGGACCTATGAGCAGTTCTTC. Encoded protein: CASSLSGTLRTYEQFF.

V gene TRBV7-8 combines with J gene TRBJ2-3, with 7 bases aligning to TRBD2. With 0 bases clipped from V and 1 base from J, the junction kept 10 bases outside the gene matches. CDR3 length equals 18 residues. Germline lookup yields CDR1 SGHVS and CDR2 FQNEAQ. The DNA for the CDR3 is TGTGCCAGCAGCTTAGCCTCTAATGCCCTAGCGGGCACAGATACGCAGTATTTT. It specifies CASSLASNALAGTDTQYF. Variable domain in full (rest from reference TRBV7-8 and TRBJ2-3): GAGVSQSPRYKVAKRGQDVALRCDPISGHVSLFWYQQALGQGPEFLTYFQNEAQLDKSGLPSDRFFAERPEGSVSTLKIQRTQQEDSAVYLCASSLASNALAGTDTQYFGPGTRLTVL.

The chain couples TRBV7-2 to TRBJ1-2; 8 nucleotides align to TRBD1. The CDR3 is made up of 14 amino acids. Germline loops: CDR1 SGHTA, CDR2 FQGNSA. After removal of 0 bases from V and 5 bases from J, the junction contained 2 bases not matched to a gene. CDR3 amino acids: CASSLATGAYGYTF. CDR3 bases: TGTGCCAGCAGCTTAGCGACAGGGGCTTATGGCTACACCTTC.

The V and J genes are TRBV9 and TRBJ2-7; D is uncertain. The CDR3 has 14 residues. CDR1 and CDR2 (germline): SGDLS, YYNGEE. V lost 0 bases to trimming and J lost 3 bases, with 10 bases between them. CDR3 in amino acids: CASSVGMERYEQYF. In nucleotides, the CDR3 is TGTGCCAGCAGCGTAGGGATGGAGCGCTACGAGCAGTACTTC. The whole variable domain, filled in from reference TRBV9 and TRBJ2-7, reads DSGVTQTPKHLITATGQRVTLRCSPRSGDLSVYWYQQSLDQGLQFLIQYYNGEERAKGNILERFSAQQFPDLHSELNLSSLELGDSALYFCASSVGMERYEQYFGPGTRLTVT.

J is TRBJ1-4 and V is TRBV28, with a possible D match to TRBD1 (6 bases). V lost 2 bases, J lost 6 bases, and 13 bases lay in between. Germline CDR1 is MDHEN and CDR2 is SYDVKM. The CDR3 spans 15 residues. The CDR3: CASSLRGAGDEKLFF. The CDR3 nucleotides are TGTGCCAGCAGTTTACGCGGGGCAGGGGATGAAAAACTGTTTTTT.

The chain has TRBV2 and TRBJ1-2; 7 bases match TRBD1. Germline loops: CDR1 SNHLY, CDR2 FYNNEI. After removal of 8 bases from V and 2 bases from J, the junction contained 11 bases not matched to a gene. CDR3 length: 15 residues. The CDR3 region has the DNA TGTGCCAGCGCCATTAACAGGGGCGAAAACTATGGCTACACCTTC. It codes for CASAINRGENYGYTF.

The chain links TRBV25-1 to TRBJ2-5; D may correspond to TRBD1 or TRBD2 (5 bases each). The CDR3 length is 15 residues. V was shortened by 2 bases and J by 5 bases, with 15 bases between the two germline ends. Germline V lookup: CDR1 MGHDK, CDR2 SYGVNS. This CDR3 reads CASSEPGPPTETQYF. As DNA, the CDR3 is TGTGCCAGCAGTGAACCGGGACCTCCTACGGAGACCCAGTACTTC.

The V and J genes are TRBV7-9 and TRBJ1-4; 7 positions agree with TRBD1. The germline gives CDR1 SEHNR, CDR2 FQNEAQ (reference sequence). The CDR3 has 12 amino acids. The V segment lost 5 bases and the J segment 8 bases; nucleotides outside the gene matches: 2. The CDR3 sequence: CASSPDREKLFF. DNA of the CDR3: TGTGCCAGCAGCCCGGACAGGGAAAAACTGTTTTTT.

This chain uses TRBV21-1 with TRBJ1-1; the DNA was not compared with TRBD1, the D call given in the table. TRBV21-1 is assigned pseudogene status. The CDR3 consists of 16 residues. The CDR3 DNA follows: TGTGCCAGCACCCCAAAAAGCGGACAGAAGAACACTGAAGCTTTCTTT. Its protein is CASTPKSGQKNTEAFF.

Points on this clone: The sample holds other DNA sequences that translate to the same CDR3. The chain joins TRBV5-1 to TRBJ1-4, with D hard to call. There are 14 residues in the CDR3. Germline CDR1 SGHRS, CDR2 YFSETQ. Trimming shortened V by 0 bases and J by 4 bases, and 7 bases separated the two germline ends. The CDR3 DNA sequence: TGCGCCAGCAGCTTGGACAGCAATAATGAAAAACTGTTTTTT. Its translation is CASSLDSNNEKLFF.

The CDR3 region has the DNA TGTGCCAGTAGGGCGATGGGGAACAGAGGTGAAAAACTGTTTTTT. Protein: CASRAMGNRGEKLFF. The rearrangement uses TRBV19 and TRBJ1-4; no clear D. The V end lost 6 bases, the J end lost 7 bases, and 18 bases lay between the germline ends. Germline assignment: CDR1 LNHDA and CDR2 SQIVND (reference sequence). CDR3 size: 15 residues.

With regard to this clone: The sample has other DNA sequences that encode this CDR3 too. This rearrangement joins TRBV5-1 to TRBJ2-3; D is unresolved. The germline V gene has CDR1 SGHRS and CDR2 YFSETQ. The CDR3 runs to 12 residues. V was cut by 0 bases and J by 4 bases, with 3 bases left in between. The CDR3 spells CASSLGSDTQYF. Here the CDR3 DNA reads TGCGCCAGCAGCTTGGGGTCAGATACGCAGTATTTT.

The rearrangement joins TRBV7-9 to TRBJ2-1, with 13 bases that match TRBD2. The germline CDR1 and CDR2 sequences are SEHNR and FQNEAQ (reference sequence). The CDR3 has 17 amino acids. V trimming: 3 bases; J trimming: 8 bases; junction bases outside the gene matches: 10. The CDR3 bases are TGTGCCAGCAGCTTTAACGAGGGACTAGCGGGAAGGTATGAGCAGTTCTTC. This translates into CASSFNEGLAGRYEQFF.

The CDR3 loop is CASRAGTTTGELFF. The CDR3 DNA reads as TGCGCCAGCAGGGCCGGGACTACCACCGGGGAGCTGTTTTTT. The rearrangement uses TRBV10-1 and TRBJ2-2; 7 nucleotides align to TRBD2. CDR3 length equals 14 residues. V dropped 6 bases and J dropped 4; count of bases not matched to a gene: 5. Germline CDR1 WNHNN, CDR2 SYGVQD (reference sequence).

The CDR3 coding sequence is TGTGCTAGTGCCGCGGACTATGGCTACACCTTC. Protein product: CASAADYGYTF. The chain uses TRBV12-5 and TRBJ1-2; D is unclear. This CDR3 has 11 amino acids. V gave up 7 bases and J gave up 3 bases, with 6 bases separating them. Germline-derived CDR1 and CDR2 are LGHNT and FRNRAP.

This chain uses TRBV5-1 with TRBJ1-1, with D unclear. The V end was cut by 1 base, the J end by 3 bases, with 7 bases between. Germline values: CDR1 SGHRS, CDR2 YFSETQ. The CDR3 extends over 13 amino acids. The CDR3 DNA sequence: TGCGCCAGCAGCTTGCAGGATGACACTGAAGCTTTCTTT. Protein sequence: CASSLQDDTEAFF.

V is TRBV27 and J is TRBJ1-4, with 8 bases identical to TRBD1. The CDR3 runs 15 residues. CDR1 MNHEY and CDR2 SMNVEV come from the germline V gene (reference sequence). V was pared by 6 bases and J by 5 bases, with 8 bases of the junction left unmatched. The CDR3 region has the DNA TGTGCCAGCAGGCAAACAGGGGGTTGGAATGAAAAACTGTTTTTT. Translating it yields CASRQTGGWNEKLFF.

The chain joins TRBV12-5 to TRBJ1-2; TRBD1 matches 7 bases. The CDR3 covers 14 residues. Per the germline V gene, CDR1 is LGHNT and CDR2 is FRNRAP. With 0 bases clipped from V and 8 bases from J, the junction kept 6 bases outside the gene matches. For the CDR3, the DNA is TGTGCTAGTGGTTTGGTACCGACAGGGCACGGCTACACCTTC. It codes for CASGLVPTGHGYTF.

This clone is a singleton in its sample. The CDR3 DNA is TGTGCCAGCAGTACCCTATCCTATGGCTACACCTTC. Protein sequence: CASSTLSYGYTF. The rearrangement uses TRBV28 and TRBJ1-2; D is unclear. The germline V and J ends were trimmed by 5 bases and 4 bases, with 8 bases remaining between them. CDR3 size: 12 residues. Germline V gene data show CDR1 as MDHEN and CDR2 as SYDVKM.

The CDR3 loop reads CSVTGTVGSYGYTF. The CDR3 nucleotides are TGCAGCGTTACCGGGACGGTGGGGTCCTATGGCTACACCTTC. The V and J genes are TRBV29-1 and TRBJ1-2; maybe TRBD1 (5 bases). V lost 5 bases and J 4 bases, leaving 17 bases between the germline ends. The CDR3 runs 14 residues. Germline CDR1 is SQVTM and CDR2 is ANQGSEA.

J is TRBJ2-7 and V is TRBV11-3; 15 bases are shared with TRBD2. The V and J ends lost 5 bases and 6 bases, in that order; junction bases with no gene match: 11. The CDR3 contains 17 residues. Germline V gene sequence: CDR1 SGHNT, CDR2 YENEEA. The CDR3 is CASSPGLAGGPDAEQYF. The CDR3 DNA reads TGTGCCAGCAGCCCAGGACTAGCGGGAGGGCCGGACGCCGAGCAGTACTTC.

CDR3 sequence reads: CASRDGTGSYGYTF. The CDR3 bases are TGTGCCAGCAGGGACGGGACAGGGAGTTATGGCTACACCTTC. The rearrangement uses TRBV11-2 and TRBJ1-2; TRBD1 matches 9 bases. CDR3 size: 14 residues. V dropped 6 bases and J dropped 5; count of bases not matched to a gene: 7. The germline V gene encodes CDR1 SGHAT and CDR2 FQNNGV.

The sample holds a few counts of this clone. This chain joins TRBV27 and TRBJ1-2; a possible D gene is TRBD1 (5 bases). The V gene's germline CDR1 is MNHEY and CDR2 SMNVEV (reference sequence). The CDR3 covers 13 residues. Trimming pared 8 bases from V and 8 bases from J, leaving 18 bases between. This CDR3 reads CASWTQWAQGYTF. In DNA form, the CDR3 reads TGTGCCAGCTGGACACAGTGGGCACAGGGCTACACCTTC.

V and J are TRBV18 and TRBJ1-4; D is unclear. Trimming took 3 bases from V and 0 from J, leaving 14 bases between them. The CDR3 has 17 residues. The germline V gene encodes CDR1 KGHSH and CDR2 LQKENI. CDR3 amino acids: CASSPPGGAATNEKLFF. CDR3 in DNA: TGTGCCAGCTCACCGCCGGGAGGAGCGGCAACTAATGAAAAACTGTTTTTT.

This chain connects TRBV21-1 to TRBJ1-4; the D call in the table, TRBD1, was not verified against the DNA. TRBV21-1 is marked as a pseudogene. The CDR3 totals 16 residues. In DNA, the CDR3 is TGTGCCAGCAGCAAAAAGACAGGGGAATTGTATGAAAAACTGTTTTTT. Amino acids: CASSKKTGELYEKLFF.

This sequence joins TRBV18 and TRBJ2-5, with TRBD1 identical over 7 bases. The V gene end was trimmed by 8 bases and the J gene end by 4 bases; junction bases not matched to a gene: 13. The CDR3 loop spans 15 amino acids. Germline values: CDR1 KGHSH, CDR2 LQKENI. CDR3 amino acids: CASVSSRDRGETQYF. CDR3 nucleotide sequence: TGTGCCAGCGTAAGCTCCAGGGACAGAGGAGAGACCCAGTACTTC.

With respect to this clone: The same CDR3 also results from other DNA sequences found in this sample. The J gene is TRBJ2-2, the V gene TRBV7-3; maybe TRBD2 (5 bases). CDR3 length: 15 amino acids. V was pared by 2 bases and J by 4 bases, with 11 bases between. Germline V lookup: CDR1 SGHTA, CDR2 FQGTGA. The CDR3: CASSLGLAGTGELFF. The CDR3 DNA reads as TGTGCCAGCAGCTTAGGATTGGCGGGCACCGGGGAGCTGTTTTTT.

This chain uses TRBV20-1 with TRBJ2-7; D not certain. The CDR3 runs 11 residues. Germline-derived CDR1 and CDR2 are DFQATT and SNEGSKA (reference sequence). The V end lost 4 bases, the J end lost 0 bases, and 4 bases lay between the germline ends. DNA of the CDR3: TGCAGTGCTAAGGACTCCTACGAGCAGTACTTC. Residues: CSAKDSYEQYF.